The 17 T cell receptor beta chains reported below all come from one sample, sequenced in a study of blood T cells in healthy people across ages. Through a sample-barcoded 5' primer and a J-beta primer mix, a second PCR was run for 7 to 11 cycles. MiXCR, applied by TCRdb to the 5' RACE reads, yields one record per CDR3 protein. The sample includes about 1.8 million distinct CDR3 sequences, roughly 52% of them seen just once. Sequenced material: blood. The receptors here all came from a middle-aged woman in good health.

There are a few counts of this clonotype. The chain uses TRBV4-3 and TRBJ1-2; D is possibly TRBD1 (6 bases). The CDR3 runs to 16 residues. V shed 1 base and J shed 0 bases, with 12 bases lying between them. Germline V gene lookup returns CDR1 LGHNA and CDR2 YSLEER. In DNA form, the CDR3 reads TGCGCCAGCAGCCAAGCCTCAGGACAGACTAACTATGGCTACACCTTC. It translates to CASSQASGQTNYGYTF.

The rearrangement uses TRBV3-1 and TRBJ2-7; the D gene is possibly TRBD1 (6 bases). The J call may be faulty, since TRBJ2-5 better matches the DNA end. CDR3 length: 15 residues. Germline V gene lookup returns CDR1 LGHDT and CDR2 YNNKEL (reference sequence). CDR3 sequence: CASSQVGGPGETQYF. In DNA form, the CDR3 reads TGTGCCAGCAGCCAAGTAGGGGGTCCGGGGGAGACCCAGTACTTC.

This clonotype was seen a few times. The V and J genes are TRBV24-1 and TRBJ1-1; D uncertain. Trimming stripped 0 bases from V and 11 bases from J, with 9 bases between. CDR3 length: 12 amino acids. Germline assignment: CDR1 KGHDR and CDR2 SFDVKD. Written as DNA, the CDR3 is TGTGCCACCAGTGATTTGCTCGGATACGCTTTCTTT. Its translation: CATSDLLGYAFF.

J is TRBJ2-3 and V is TRBV27; the match to TRBD2 covers 7 bases. Germline CDR1 reads MNHEY; CDR2 reads SMNVEV (reference sequence). This CDR3 contains 15 residues. V dropped 3 bases and J dropped 0; count of bases not matched to a gene: 3. The CDR3 loop reads CASSFGAGSTDTQYF. Here the CDR3 DNA reads TGTGCCAGCAGTTTTGGAGCGGGGAGCACAGATACGCAGTATTTT.

V and J are TRBV15 and TRBJ2-1, with D possibly called TRBD1 or TRBD2 (5 bases each). The CDR3 length is 15 residues. The ends were cut back, 3 bases at V and 5 bases at J, with 14 bases in the middle. Germline-derived CDR1 and CDR2 are LNHNV and YYDKDF (reference sequence). For the CDR3, the DNA is TGTGCCACCAGCAGTGACCGGGGACCTAACAATGAGCAGTTCTTC. This gives the protein CATSSDRGPNNEQFF.

The count of this clonotype is one. This may stem from a read error, because a much larger clone lies one nucleotide away. V usage is TRBV10-3 and J usage is TRBJ1-2, with 8 bases aligning to TRBD1. Germline V gene data show CDR1 as ENHRY and CDR2 as SYGVKD. Trimming removed 3 bases from V and 6 bases from J; junction bases left unmatched: 3. The CDR3 is 13 residues long. This chain's CDR3 is CAISDRGRDGYTF. The CDR3 DNA is TGTGCCATCAGTGACAGGGGGCGGGATGGCTACACCTTC.

Only a few counts were recorded for this clonotype. V and J are TRBV6-6 and TRBJ2-5; 7 nucleotides match TRBD2. The CDR3 covers 14 residues. Germline loops: CDR1 MNHNY, CDR2 SVGAGI (reference sequence). With 5 bases clipped from V and 5 bases from J, the junction kept 8 bases outside the gene matches. The CDR3 nucleotides are TGTGCCAGCAGTCGTAGCGGGTTCGAGGAGACCCAGTACTTC. Translation: CASSRSGFEETQYF.

The chain has TRBV29-1 and TRBJ1-2, with D hard to call. There are 17 residues in the CDR3. CDR1 and CDR2 (germline): SQVTM, ANQGSEA. Trimming stripped 0 bases from V and 4 bases from J, with 21 bases between. CDR3 nucleotides: TGCAGCGTTGAAGATCCTGACGGTCCGCTCGCTGCCTATGGCTACACCTTC. Translation gives CSVEDPDGPLAAYGYTF.

The chain is built from TRBV7-2 and TRBJ2-1; TRBD2 aligns across 9 bases. The CDR3 covers 17 residues. J gave up 7 bases and V 3 bases, and 13 bases lay outside the gene matches. In germline, CDR1 is SGHTA, CDR2 FQGNSA. DNA of the CDR3: TGTGCCAGCAGCTTGGCCCCACTAGCGGGCGGCCGAAATGAGCAGTTCTTC. Its protein is CASSLAPLAGGRNEQFF.

This clonotype was seen ten or more times. This chain connects TRBV27 to TRBJ2-7; weak D call: TRBD1 (6 bases). CDR3 length equals 14 residues. The germline V and J ends were trimmed by 2 bases and 3 bases, with 11 bases remaining between them. The germline V gene has CDR1 MNHEY and CDR2 SMNVEV (reference sequence). In DNA form, the CDR3 reads TGTGCCAGCAGTTTACGAGGACAGATCTACGAGCAGTACTTC. This gives the protein CASSLRGQIYEQYF.

The chain joins TRBV18 to TRBJ2-5; possible D gene TRBD1, 6 bases. CDR3 length: 14 residues. Trimming left V 3 bases short and J 6 bases short, with 14 bases between. CDR1 is KGHSH and CDR2 is LQKENI in the germline V gene. The CDR3 here is CASSPGDRRQTQYF. In nucleotides, the CDR3 is TGTGCCAGCTCACCCGGAGACAGGCGGCAGACCCAGTACTTC.

The J gene is TRBJ2-5, the V gene TRBV5-6, with a tentative D call TRBD1 (6 bases). CDR1 is SGHDT and CDR2 is YYEEEE in the germline V gene. V shed 3 bases and J shed 0 bases, with 15 bases lying between them. The CDR3 is 16 residues long. The CDR3 DNA reads as TGTGCCAGCAGCTCTCGACAGGACTCCTACCAAGAGACCCAGTACTTC. Encoded protein: CASSSRQDSYQETQYF.

This clonotype has a handful of counts. This chain joins TRBV29-1 and TRBJ1-2, with no clear D. V lost 6 bases and J 0 bases, leaving 11 bases between the germline ends. CDR1 is SQVTM, CDR2 ANQGSEA, per germline. This CDR3 region has 13 residues. CDR3 DNA sequence: TGCAGCGTAACCCGCGGGACTAACTATGGCTACACCTTC. Translating it yields CSVTRGTNYGYTF.

This clonotype was counted a few times. The chain employs TRBV7-2 and TRBJ2-5; maybe TRBD1 (7 bases). CDR1 is SGHTA, CDR2 FQGNSA, per germline. Trimming took 0 bases from V and 3 from J, leaving 14 bases between them. This CDR3 comprises 16 residues. In nucleotides, the CDR3 is TGTGCCAGCAGCTTAGCGTCCGCCAGGGGGGAAGAGACCCAGTACTTC. Amino acids: CASSLASARGEETQYF.

J is TRBJ2-3 and V is TRBV21-1; TRBD2 is the table's D call, not checked against the DNA. TRBV21-1 is labeled a pseudogene. The CDR3 spans 17 residues. The CDR3: CASSMPPSGRASENQYF. CDR3 sequence (DNA): TGTGCCAGCAGTATGCCCCCCAGCGGGAGGGCCTCTGAGAACCAGTATTTT.

The rearrangement uses TRBV7-2 and TRBJ2-1; 7 bases match TRBD1. The CDR3 totals 15 residues. J gave up 5 bases and V 5 bases, and 9 bases lay outside the gene matches. CDR1 and CDR2 (germline): SGHTA, FQGNSA. The CDR3 nucleotides are TGTGCCAGCAGCCGTACCCTTGGACAGGACAATGAGCAGTTCTTC. It specifies CASSRTLGQDNEQFF. Complete variable domain (other parts from reference TRBV7-2 and TRBJ2-1): GAGVSQSPSNKVTEKGKDVELRCDPISGHTALYWYRQSLGQGLEFLIYFQGNSAPDKSGLPSDRFSAERTGGSVSTLTIQRTQQEDSAVYLCASSRTLGQDNEQFFGPGTRLTVL.

V and J are TRBV20-1 and TRBJ2-7; TRBD2 is a possible D gene (6 bases). The V and J ends lost 0 bases and 7 bases respectively, with 19 bases between them. This CDR3 region has 15 residues. In germline, CDR1 is DFQATT, CDR2 SNEGSKA (reference sequence). The CDR3 nucleotides are TGCAGTGCTAGAGATTTCCTAAGCACTAGCCAAGAGCAGTACTTC. It encodes CSARDFLSTSQEQYF.